Sequencing of this TCR beta chain was carried out in a study of a mutant IDH1 vaccine in newly diagnosed glioma. The CDR3 is 15 residues long. V was clipped by 0 bases and J by 1 base, with 10 bases between them. Germline V lookup: CDR1 SGDLS, CDR2 YYNGEE. Described time point: week 35, safety follow-up. A 20-mer mutant IDH1 peptide at 300 ug was injected subcutaneously with topical imiquimod. Note on this clone: Its antigen is currently unknown.

Assay used: immunoSEQ multiplex PCR; TCRdb lists only in-frame clones, some missing. The sample comprises roughly 26,000 clones, roughly 80% of which are singletons, and 31% rests with the top ten. Sample: PBMCs, taken from a glioma patient whose treatment included an IDH1 peptide vaccine. This chain links TRBV9 with TRBJ1-1, with a tentative D call TRBD1 (5 bases). The receptor's source is a man aged 25 to 40 with glioma. The CDR3 region is CASSVAGGANTEAFF. Here the CDR3 DNA reads TGTGCCAGCAGCGTAGCTGGGGGAGCGAACACTGAAGCTTTCTTT.